This TCR beta chain is drawn from a study of blood T cells in healthy people across ages (dated by TCRdb to the mid-2010s). Study-wide context: In model experiments, roughly one uniquely barcoded TCR beta cDNA molecule per two T cells was captured by template switching. The donors were divided into four age groups: young (average approximately 16 years), middle-aged (roughly 42), aged (approximately 64) and long-lived (about 80). To avoid experimental bias, donors of different ages were distributed randomly across sequencing lanes. Two additional independent replicas of 1 million unique cDNA reads from the same blood draw were analyzed for two donors (one aged 18 to 29 and one aged 80 or older). The study measured age-related changes in TCR beta repertoire diversity using deep sequencing normalized with unique cDNA molecular identifiers. Results and caveats for the whole study, not just this receptor: Observed TCR beta diversity per million T cells fell roughly linearly with age, and a significant reduction was already apparent by age around 44. The percentage of naive T cells measured by flow cytometry correlated strongly with observed TCR beta diversity. Compared with the aged group, the long-lived group had more naive CD4+ T cells, fewer expanded clones and increased TCR diversity, suggesting age selection. Because the CMV infection status of the donors was unknown, age-related changes in expanded clonotypes may potentially have been confounded. Estimates of total diversity from one million sequenced T cells were regarded as lower bounds and underestimates. Conclusive comparison of naive and antigen-experienced compartments was prevented by the profiling of bulk unsorted PBMCs.

Preparation of the library involved 5' RACE. Sequencing was performed on an Illumina HiSeq 2500. The second PCR ran for roughly 6 to 11 cycles and used a J-beta primer mix along with a sample-barcoded 5' primer. A unique molecular identifier was introduced onto each TCR beta cDNA molecule by a template-switch 5' adaptor carrying 12 random nucleotides. Each sample yielded at least 2.5 million CDR3-containing paired-end reads. The Mint cDNA synthesis kit, primed by a TRBC-specific oligonucleotide, was used to synthesize first-strand cDNA from all RNA. Following uracil-DNA glycosylase treatment, a first 18-cycle PCR with universal primers M1SS and BC2_uni_R was performed on all cDNA. In the paper's pipeline: Normalization of each sample was performed by random selection of 1 million high-quality reads, each carrying a distinct molecular identifier. Instead of being binned into consensus sequences, reads that shared molecular identifiers were thrown out. MiTCR, set to a Q25 quality threshold and the strictest error-elimination algorithm, was used for CDR3 identification, clonotype clustering and error correction. A nonparametric unseen species model using Euler transformation provided a lower-bound estimate of total TCR beta diversity. TCRdb passed the public sequencing reads through fastp at Q25 and MiXCR, retaining productive beta sequences. Every entry covers one CDR3 protein and lists the most common genes and DNA from its rows. V and J calls and clone size were set by TCRdb, not the authors. This sample holds hundreds of thousands of distinct CDR3 sequences; roughly three fifths were observed only once. The ten largest account for 20% to 30% of the sample.

Trimming takes 5 bases from V and 5 bases from J, and the germline ends sit 15 bases apart. CDR1 and CDR2 are read off the germline V gene as SGHVS and FQNEAQ. The cysteine opens and the phenylalanine closes a CDR3 of 14 amino acids. Only the CDR3 region is kept as DNA, spanning 42 bases read in frame from base 1. Systemically healthy Caucasian individuals from Russia, approximately 39 in total and aged about 6 to 100 years, were included as donors. Ten milliliters of peripheral blood were drawn from each donor into EDTA-treated Vacutainer tubes. Ficoll-Paque density-gradient centrifugation was used to isolate PBMCs, with at least 6.5 million per sample. Trizol reagent was used to extract total RNA from the PBMCs, yielding at least 5.5 micrograms per sample. For every donor, an aliquot of PBMCs went through flow cytometry to measure the percentages of naive CD45RAhigh/CD27high T cells. The table lists this clonotype with a few counts. This receptor's antigen is unknown. Per-base quality was not reported, and no clone a single base away is much larger than it.

The rearrangement combines TRBV7-8 with TRBJ2-5; perhaps TRBD1 is the D gene, with 6 bases matching. This TCR came from a man aged 35-49 years in good health. The sequenced material came from blood. The bases read TGTGCCAGCAGCCCCCTACTCACAGGGGAGACCCAGTACTTC. The encoded protein is CASSPLLTGETQYF.